These 14 T cell receptor beta chains came from one sample sequenced in a study of beta chain features in type 1 diabetes. TCRB transcripts that were expressed got sequenced, as all of the isolated RNA had been reverse transcribed. Measured with immunoSEQ multiplex PCR; TCRdb has only the in-frame clones, and not every one. The sample has some 900,000 clones; about 17% are singletons. The specimen sequenced was naive CD4+ T cells from blood. Source of these receptors: a woman younger than 30 in good health.

The table lists this clone with a few counts. The genes are TRBV7-9 and TRBJ2-2; 7 nucleotides line up with TRBD2. With V trimmed by 2 bases and J by 2 bases, 8 bases remained unmatched. This CDR3 has 17 residues. The germline CDR1 and CDR2 sequences are SEHNR and FQNEAQ (reference sequence). The CDR3 loop is CASSLNRDYLNTGELFF. The CDR3 DNA sequence: TGTGCCAGCAGCTTAAACCGGGACTACCTAAACACCGGGGAGCTGTTTTTT.

This clone was detected only a few times. V usage is TRBV10-3 and J usage is TRBJ2-2, with 7 bases that match TRBD1. The junction had 1 base not matched to a gene; V was cut back by 6 bases and J by 0 bases. Looked up from germline, CDR1 is ENHRY and CDR2 is SYGVKD. The CDR3 runs 14 residues. CDR3: CAISDRANTGELFF. As DNA, the CDR3 is TGTGCCATCAGCGACAGGGCGAACACCGGGGAGCTGTTTTTT.

DNA for the CDR3: TGTGCCAGCAGCTCCACCGGTCCCGGCTACGAGCAGTACTTC. Translating gives CASSSTGPGYEQYF. The gene calls are TRBV7-6 and TRBJ2-7, with D uncertain. The CDR3 loop spans 14 amino acids. V lost 4 bases, J lost 3 bases, and 13 bases lay in between. Germline-derived CDR1 and CDR2 are SGHVS and FNYEAQ.

This clone was seen a few times. The chain uses TRBV5-1 and TRBJ2-1; TRBD2 is a possible D gene (6 bases). The length of the CDR3 is 12 residues. Between the trimmed V and J ends, which lost 7 bases and 9 bases, there was a span of 14 bases. Germline values: CDR1 SGHRS, CDR2 YFSETQ. The CDR3 spells CASRLEGFEQFF. The CDR3 DNA sequence: TGCGCCAGCCGACTGGAGGGGTTTGAGCAGTTCTTC.

This rearrangement joins TRBV2 to TRBJ2-3; D is unresolved. V was trimmed by 3 bases and J by 6 bases, leaving 13 bases between them. This CDR3 region has 14 residues. Germline V lookup: CDR1 SNHLY, CDR2 FYNNEI. The CDR3 nucleotides read TGTGCCAGCAGTGATCTCCACAGTCAGGATACGCAGTATTTT. It translates to CASSDLHSQDTQYF.

This chain links TRBV6-6 with TRBJ2-3, with D uncertain. The CDR3 length is 12 residues. Germline V CDR1 and CDR2: MNHNY, SVGAGI (reference sequence). V gave up 4 bases and J gave up 5 bases, with 7 bases separating them. CDR3 amino acids: CASSLNEDTQYF. CDR3 nucleotides: TGTGCCAGCAGTTTGAATGAAGATACGCAGTATTTT.

This clone was seen a handful of times. The rearrangement links TRBV4-3 to TRBJ2-1; D remains unclear. The V and J ends lost 1 base and 1 base respectively, with 14 bases between them. CDR3 size: 17 residues. From germline, CDR1 is LGHNA and CDR2 YSLEER. CDR3 loop: CASSQADRTWSYNEQFF. Here the CDR3 DNA reads TGCGCCAGCAGCCAAGCGGACCGGACCTGGTCCTACAATGAGCAGTTCTTC.

The rearrangement uses TRBV15 and TRBJ1-5; weak D call: TRBD1 (5 bases). The CDR3 length is 17 residues. V was trimmed by 0 bases and J by 2 bases, leaving 14 bases between them. Germline-derived CDR1 and CDR2 are LNHNV and YYDKDF (reference sequence). In DNA form, the CDR3 reads TGTGCCACCAGCAGAGATGGAAGGGGCTCTGGCAATCAGCCCCAGCATTTT. It encodes CATSRDGRGSGNQPQHF. Full variable domain (outside the CDR3, taken from reference TRBV15 and TRBJ1-5): DAMVIQNPRYQVTQFGKPVTLSCSQTLNHNVMYWYQQKSSQAPKLLFHYYDKDFNNEADTPDNFQSRRPNTSFCFLDIRSPGLGDTAMYLCATSRDGRGSGNQPQHFGDGTRLSIL.

The gene calls are TRBV7-6 and TRBJ2-1; D gene ambiguous. Trimming cost V 1 base and J 6 bases, with 7 bases left between them. The CDR3 is 13 residues long. From germline, CDR1 is SGHVS and CDR2 FNYEAQ. CDR3 residues: CASSLGEFNEQFF. The CDR3 bases are TGTGCCAGCAGCTTAGGAGAGTTCAATGAGCAGTTCTTC.

This clone was counted only a few times. This chain connects TRBV11-2 to TRBJ2-1; TRBD2 matches 10 bases. The length of the CDR3 is 17 residues. Germline V gives CDR1 SGHAT, CDR2 FQNNGV. V trimming: 1 base; J trimming: 4 bases; junction bases outside the gene matches: 7. CDR3 residues: CASSLVPTSGWYNEQFF. The CDR3 DNA follows: TGTGCCAGCAGCTTAGTCCCGACTAGCGGGTGGTACAATGAGCAGTTCTTC.

This clone appeared a few times. The chain uses TRBV20-1 and TRBJ2-1; D gene ambiguous. CDR1 is DFQATT and CDR2 is SNEGSKA in the germline V gene (reference sequence). CDR3 size: 11 residues. Trimming pared 7 bases from V and 10 bases from J, leaving 14 bases between. The CDR3 reads CSVQAGVEQFF. CDR3 DNA sequence: TGCAGTGTTCAAGCCGGAGTGGAGCAGTTCTTC.

The chain carries TRBV5-1 and TRBJ2-5; maybe TRBD1 (6 bases). Between the trimmed V and J ends, which lost 1 base and 4 bases, there was a span of 14 bases. The CDR3 runs 15 residues. The germline gives CDR1 SGHRS, CDR2 YFSETQ. Written as DNA, the CDR3 is TGCGCCAGCAGCTTGAACTTCCAAGGGGGAGAGACCCAGTACTTC. Translating it yields CASSLNFQGGETQYF.

The chain joins TRBV10-3 to TRBJ2-5, with 7 bases fitting TRBD1. The J call is in doubt because the DNA end fits TRBJ2-7 better. The CDR3 is 15 residues long. Looked up from germline, CDR1 is ENHRY and CDR2 is SYGVKD. CDR3 nucleotide sequence: TGTGCCATCAGTGGGGAACAGGGGCCCTCCTACGAGCAGTACTTC. This translates into CAISGEQGPSYEQYF.

In this sample, this clone turned up a few times. The gene calls are TRBV4-2 and TRBJ1-1; 9 bases line up with TRBD1. The CDR3 is made up of 17 amino acids. After removal of 4 bases from V and 1 base from J, the junction contained 10 bases not matched to a gene. Germline V gene lookup returns CDR1 LGHNA and CDR2 YNFKEQ. DNA for the CDR3: TGTGCCAGCAGCCGACTAACACAGGGGGCCGGGAACACTGAAGCTTTCTTT. It is translated as CASSRLTQGAGNTEAFF.